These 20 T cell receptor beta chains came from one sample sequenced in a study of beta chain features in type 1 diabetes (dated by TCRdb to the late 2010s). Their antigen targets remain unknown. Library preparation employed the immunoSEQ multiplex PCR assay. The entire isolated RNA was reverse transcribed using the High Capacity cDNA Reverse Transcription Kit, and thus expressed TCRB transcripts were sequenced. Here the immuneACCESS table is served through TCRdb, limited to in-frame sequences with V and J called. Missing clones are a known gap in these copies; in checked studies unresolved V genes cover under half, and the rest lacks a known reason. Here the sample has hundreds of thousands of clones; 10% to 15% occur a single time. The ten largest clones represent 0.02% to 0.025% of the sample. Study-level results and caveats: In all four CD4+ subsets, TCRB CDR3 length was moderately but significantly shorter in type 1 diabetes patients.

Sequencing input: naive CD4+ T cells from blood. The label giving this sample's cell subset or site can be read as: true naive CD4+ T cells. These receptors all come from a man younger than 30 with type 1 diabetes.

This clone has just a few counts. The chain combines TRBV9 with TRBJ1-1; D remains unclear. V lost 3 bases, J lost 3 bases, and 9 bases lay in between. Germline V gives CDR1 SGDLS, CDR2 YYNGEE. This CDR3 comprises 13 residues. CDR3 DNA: TGTGCCAGCAGCGGGCGACTGGACACTGAAGCTTTCTTT. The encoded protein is CASSGRLDTEAFF.

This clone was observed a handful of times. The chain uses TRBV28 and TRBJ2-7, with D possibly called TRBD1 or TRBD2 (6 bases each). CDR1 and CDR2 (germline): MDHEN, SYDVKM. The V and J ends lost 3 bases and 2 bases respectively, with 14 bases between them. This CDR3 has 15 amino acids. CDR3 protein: CASSLGGLPPYEQYF. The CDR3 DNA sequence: TGTGCCAGCAGTTTGGGGGGCCTACCCCCCTACGAGCAGTACTTC.

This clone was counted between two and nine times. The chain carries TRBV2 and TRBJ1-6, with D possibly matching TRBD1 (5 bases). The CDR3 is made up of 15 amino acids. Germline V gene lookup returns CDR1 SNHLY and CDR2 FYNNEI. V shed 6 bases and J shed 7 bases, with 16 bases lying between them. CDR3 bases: TGTGCCAGCAGAGCCCTTATTGGGGGGAATTCACCCCTCCACTTT. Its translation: CASRALIGGNSPLHF.

This chain's CDR3 is CAQDRGQNTEAFF. For the CDR3, the DNA is TGTGCCCAAGACAGGGGGCAGAACACTGAAGCTTTCTTT. V is TRBV30 and J is TRBJ1-1; 10 bases align to TRBD1. The germline CDR1 and CDR2 sequences are GTSNPN and SVGIG (reference sequence). CDR3 length equals 13 residues. V lost 8 bases and J lost 1; bases outside the gene matches: 4.

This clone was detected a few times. CDR3 amino acids: CASSLGGPVESSQPQHF. CDR3 DNA: TGTGCCAGCAGTTTGGGCGGACCGGTCGAATCAAGCCAGCCCCAGCATTTT. This rearrangement joins TRBV28 to TRBJ1-5; D unclear. V lost 3 bases, J lost 7 bases, and 22 bases lay in between. The CDR3 loop spans 17 amino acids. Germline lookup yields CDR1 MDHEN and CDR2 SYDVKM.

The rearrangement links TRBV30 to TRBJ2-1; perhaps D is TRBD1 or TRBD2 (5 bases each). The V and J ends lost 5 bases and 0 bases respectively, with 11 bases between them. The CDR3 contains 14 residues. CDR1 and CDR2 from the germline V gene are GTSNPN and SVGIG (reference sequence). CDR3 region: CAWAPGSSYNEQFF. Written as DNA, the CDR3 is TGTGCCTGGGCCCCAGGGAGCTCCTACAATGAGCAGTTCTTC.

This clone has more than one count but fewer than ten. The CDR3 here is CASSYSTGSGTDTQYF. The CDR3, as DNA: TGTGCCAGCAGTTACTCGACCGGTAGCGGCACAGATACGCAGTATTTT. This chain uses TRBV6-5 with TRBJ2-3; D possibly corresponds to TRBD2 (5 bases). V was cut by 0 bases and J by 1 base, with 11 bases left in between. The CDR3 is 16 residues long. From germline, CDR1 is MNHEY and CDR2 SVGAGI.

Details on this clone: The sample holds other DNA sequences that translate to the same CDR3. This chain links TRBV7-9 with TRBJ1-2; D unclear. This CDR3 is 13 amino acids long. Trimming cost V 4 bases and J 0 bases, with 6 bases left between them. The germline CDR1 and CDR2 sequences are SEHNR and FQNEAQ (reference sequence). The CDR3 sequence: CASSSRANYGYTF. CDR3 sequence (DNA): TGTGCCAGCAGCTCGAGAGCTAACTATGGCTACACCTTC.

CDR3 region: CASSLEGNGYTF. CDR3 sequence (DNA): TGTGCCAGCAGCTTAGAAGGGAATGGCTACACCTTC. V usage is TRBV11-2 and J usage is TRBJ1-2, with D hard to call. This CDR3 is 12 amino acids long. CDR1 and CDR2 (germline): SGHAT, FQNNGV. V lost 0 bases and J 6 bases, leaving 5 bases between the germline ends.

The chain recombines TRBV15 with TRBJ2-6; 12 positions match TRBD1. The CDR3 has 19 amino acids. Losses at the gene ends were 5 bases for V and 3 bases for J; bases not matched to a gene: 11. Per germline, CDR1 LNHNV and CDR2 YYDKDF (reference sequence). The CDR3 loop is CATSARTGTGGIGANVLTF. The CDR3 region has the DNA TGTGCCACCAGCGCTCGTACCGGGACAGGGGGCATTGGGGCCAACGTCCTGACTTTC.

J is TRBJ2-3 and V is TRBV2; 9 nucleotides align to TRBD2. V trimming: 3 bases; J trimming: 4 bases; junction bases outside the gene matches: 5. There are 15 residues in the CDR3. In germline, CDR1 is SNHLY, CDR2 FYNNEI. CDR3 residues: CASSDASGAPDTQYF. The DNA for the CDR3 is TGTGCCAGCAGTGATGCTAGCGGGGCCCCAGATACGCAGTATTTT.

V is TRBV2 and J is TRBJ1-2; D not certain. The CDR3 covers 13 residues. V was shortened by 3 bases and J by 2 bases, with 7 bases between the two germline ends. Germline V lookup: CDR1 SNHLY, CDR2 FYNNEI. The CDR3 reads CASSDALNYGYTF. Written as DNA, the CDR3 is TGTGCCAGCAGTGACGCACTCAACTATGGCTACACCTTC.

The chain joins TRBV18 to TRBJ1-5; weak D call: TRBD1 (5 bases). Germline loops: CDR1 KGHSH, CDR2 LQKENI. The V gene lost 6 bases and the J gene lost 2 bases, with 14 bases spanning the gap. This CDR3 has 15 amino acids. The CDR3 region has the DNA TGTGCCAGCTCCCTTGGGCGGGGGGGCAATCAGCCCCAGCATTTT. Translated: CASSLGRGGNQPQHF.

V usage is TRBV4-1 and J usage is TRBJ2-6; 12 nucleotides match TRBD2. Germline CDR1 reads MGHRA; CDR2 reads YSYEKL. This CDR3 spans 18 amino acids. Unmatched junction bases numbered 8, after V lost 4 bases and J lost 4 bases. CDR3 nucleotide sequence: TGCGCCAGCAGCCCCCTAGCGGGGGGGCCGGGAGGGGCCAACGTCCTGACTTTC. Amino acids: CASSPLAGGPGGANVLTF.

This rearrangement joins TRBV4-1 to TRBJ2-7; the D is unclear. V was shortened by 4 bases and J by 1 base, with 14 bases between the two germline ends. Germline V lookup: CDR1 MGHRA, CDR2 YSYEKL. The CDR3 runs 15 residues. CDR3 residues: CASSPPRVGSYEQYF. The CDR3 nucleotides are TGCGCCAGCAGCCCCCCCCGAGTGGGATCCTACGAGCAGTACTTC.

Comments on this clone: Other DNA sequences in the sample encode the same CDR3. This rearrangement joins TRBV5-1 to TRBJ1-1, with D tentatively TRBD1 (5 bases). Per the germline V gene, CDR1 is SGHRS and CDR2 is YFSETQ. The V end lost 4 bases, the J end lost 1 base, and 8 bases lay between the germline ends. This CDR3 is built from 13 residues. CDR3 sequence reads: CASSIQENTEAFF. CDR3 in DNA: TGCGCCAGCAGCATACAGGAGAACACTGAAGCTTTCTTT.

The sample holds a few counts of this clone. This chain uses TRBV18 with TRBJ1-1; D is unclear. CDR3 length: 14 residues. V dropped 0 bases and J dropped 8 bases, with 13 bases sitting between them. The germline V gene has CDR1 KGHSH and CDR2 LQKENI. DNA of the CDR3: TGTGCCAGCTCACCACCGAAGACGGCCAAAGAAGCTTTCTTT. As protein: CASSPPKTAKEAFF. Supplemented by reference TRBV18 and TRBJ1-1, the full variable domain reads NAGVMQNPRHLVRRRGQEARLRCSPMKGHSHVYWYRQLPEEGLKFMVYLQKENIIDESGMPKERFSAEFPKEGPSILRIQQVVRGDSAAYFCASSPPKTAKEAFFGQGTRLTVV.

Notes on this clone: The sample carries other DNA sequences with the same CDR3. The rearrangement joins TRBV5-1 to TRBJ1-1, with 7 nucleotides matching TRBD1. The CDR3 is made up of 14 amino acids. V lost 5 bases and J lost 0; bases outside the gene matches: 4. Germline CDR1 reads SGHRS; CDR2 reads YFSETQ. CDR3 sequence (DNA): TGCGCCAGCAGTTGGGACAGACTGAACACTGAAGCTTTCTTT. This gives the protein CASSWDRLNTEAFF. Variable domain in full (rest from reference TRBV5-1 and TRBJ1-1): KAGVTQTPRYLIKTRGQQVTLSCSPISGHRSVSWYQQTPGQGLQFLFEYFSETQRNKGNFPGRFSGRQFSNSRSEMNVSTLELGDSALYLCASSWDRLNTEAFFGQGTRLTVV.

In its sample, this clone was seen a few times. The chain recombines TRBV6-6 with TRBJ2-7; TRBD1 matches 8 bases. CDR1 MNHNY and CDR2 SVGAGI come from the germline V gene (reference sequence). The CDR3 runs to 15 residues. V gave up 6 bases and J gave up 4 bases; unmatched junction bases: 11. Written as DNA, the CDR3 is TGTGCCAGCAGCCCAGGGGGCTTGATATTGTACGAGCAGTACTTC. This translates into CASSPGGLILYEQYF.

CDR3 DNA: TGTGCCACCCACACGGCGCGAGACAATGAGCAGTTCTTC. This translates into CATHTARDNEQFF. V usage is TRBV7-8 and J usage is TRBJ2-1; D gene uncertain. This CDR3 is built from 13 residues. Germline V CDR1 and CDR2: SGHVS, FQNEAQ. V lost 10 bases and J lost 5, with 15 bases in between.